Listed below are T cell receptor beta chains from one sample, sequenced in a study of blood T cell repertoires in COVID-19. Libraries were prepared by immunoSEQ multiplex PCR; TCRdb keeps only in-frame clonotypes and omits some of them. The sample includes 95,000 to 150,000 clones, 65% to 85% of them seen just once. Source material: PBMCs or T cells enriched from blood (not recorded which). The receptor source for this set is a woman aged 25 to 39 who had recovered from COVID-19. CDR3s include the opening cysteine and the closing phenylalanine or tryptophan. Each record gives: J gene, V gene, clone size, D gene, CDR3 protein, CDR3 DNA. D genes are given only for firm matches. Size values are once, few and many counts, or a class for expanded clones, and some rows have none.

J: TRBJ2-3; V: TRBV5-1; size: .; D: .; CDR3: CASSLAGFTDTQYF; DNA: TGCGCCAGCAGCTTGGCCGGGTTCACAGATACGCAGTATTTT
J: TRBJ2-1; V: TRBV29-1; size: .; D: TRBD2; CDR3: CSVERGRVYNEQFF; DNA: TGCAGCGTTGAACGTGGGAGGGTTTACAATGAGCAGTTCTTC
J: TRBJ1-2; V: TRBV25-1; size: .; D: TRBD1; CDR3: CASSELAGGSGYTF; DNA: TGTGCCAGCAGTGAATTGGCAGGGGGCTCTGGCTACACCTTC
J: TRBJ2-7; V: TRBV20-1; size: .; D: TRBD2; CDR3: CSASRASGSSYEQYF; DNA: TGCAGTGCTAGTAGGGCTAGCGGAAGCTCCTACGAGCAGTACTTC
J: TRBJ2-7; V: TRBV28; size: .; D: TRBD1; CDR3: CASRSQGSYEQYF; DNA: TGTGCCAGCAGGTCACAGGGGTCCTACGAGCAGTACTTC
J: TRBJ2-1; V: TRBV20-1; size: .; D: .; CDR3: CSAGGNNEQFF; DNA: TGCAGTGCCGGGGGAAACAATGAGCAGTTCTTC
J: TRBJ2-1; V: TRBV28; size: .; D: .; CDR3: CASRQTGSEQFF; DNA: TGTGCCAGCAGGCAAACAGGGAGTGAGCAGTTCTTC
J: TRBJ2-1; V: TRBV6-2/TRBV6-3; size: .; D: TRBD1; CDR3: CASSYSGTAVGEQFF; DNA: TGTGCCAGCAGTTACTCTGGGACAGCGGTGGGTGAGCAGTTCTTC
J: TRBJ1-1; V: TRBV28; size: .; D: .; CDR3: CASSLQGHTAFF; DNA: TGTGCCAGCAGTTTACAGGGCCATACGGCTTTCTTT
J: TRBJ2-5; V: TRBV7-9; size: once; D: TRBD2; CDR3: CASSLAGGPETQYF; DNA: TGTGCCAGCAGCTTAGCGGGAGGGCCAGAGACCCAGTACTTC
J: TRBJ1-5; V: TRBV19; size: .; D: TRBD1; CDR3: CASRDRGRNGIQHF; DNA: TGTGCCAGTCGGGACAGGGGCCGTAATGGAATCCAGCATTTT
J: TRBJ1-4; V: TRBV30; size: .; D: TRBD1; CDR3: CAWSPRDRAFEKLFF; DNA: TGTGCCTGGAGTCCTAGGGACAGGGCCTTTGAAAAACTGTTTTTT
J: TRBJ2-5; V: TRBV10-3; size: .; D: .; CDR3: CAIGRKETQYF; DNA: TGTGCCATCGGGAGAAAAGAGACCCAGTACTTC
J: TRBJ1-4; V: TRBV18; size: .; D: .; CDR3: CASSPPVRNEKLFF; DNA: TGTGCCAGCTCACCACCGGTCAGGAATGAAAAACTGTTTTTT
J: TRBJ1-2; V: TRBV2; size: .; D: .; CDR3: CASTETGMSDYGYTF; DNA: TGTGCCAGCACCGAAACAGGGATGTCGGACTATGGCTACACCTTC
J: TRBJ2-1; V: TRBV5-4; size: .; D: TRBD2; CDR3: CASSFFAGGIHNEQFF; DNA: TGTGCCAGCAGCTTCTTTGCGGGAGGCATACACAATGAGCAGTTCTTC
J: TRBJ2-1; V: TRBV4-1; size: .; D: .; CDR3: CASSQDLPGGVYNEQFF; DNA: TGCGCCAGCAGCCAAGATCTCCCGGGGGGCGTATACAATGAGCAGTTCTTC
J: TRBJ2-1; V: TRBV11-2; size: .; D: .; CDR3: CASSLERGASTRDEQFF; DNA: TGTGCCAGCAGCTTAGAACGTGGTGCTAGTACGCGCGATGAGCAGTTCTTC
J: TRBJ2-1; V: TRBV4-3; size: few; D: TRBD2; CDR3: CASSQDLAGGSSYNEQFF; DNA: TGCGCCAGCAGCCAAGACCTAGCGGGAGGGAGCTCCTACAATGAGCAGTTCTTC
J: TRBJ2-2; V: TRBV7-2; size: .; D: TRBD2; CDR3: CASSLMTSRVIGELFF; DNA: TGTGCCAGCAGCCTGATGACTAGCCGGGTTATCGGGGAGCTGTTTTTT
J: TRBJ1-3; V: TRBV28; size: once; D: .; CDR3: CASSLGPILYFSGNTIYF; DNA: TGTGCCAGCAGTTTAGGGCCTATTTTATACTTCTCTGGAAACACCATATATTTT
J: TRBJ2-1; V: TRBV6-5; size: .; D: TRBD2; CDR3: CASSHGRGAYNEQFF; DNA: TGTGCCAGCAGCCACGGGAGGGGCGCTTACAATGAGCAGTTCTTC
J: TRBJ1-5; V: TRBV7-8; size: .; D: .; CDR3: CASTDSVLWPQHF; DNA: TGTGCCAGCACGGACTCCGTACTATGGCCCCAGCATTTT
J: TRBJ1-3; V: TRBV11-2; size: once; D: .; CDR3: CASSLSPRDTIYF; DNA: TGTGCCAGCAGCTTATCCCCCAGGGACACCATATATTTT
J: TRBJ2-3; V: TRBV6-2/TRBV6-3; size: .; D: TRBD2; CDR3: CASSPMGRVTDTQYF; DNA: TGTGCCAGCAGTCCGATGGGGAGGGTGACAGATACGCAGTATTTT
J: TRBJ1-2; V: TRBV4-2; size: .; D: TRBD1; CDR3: CASSPPGTGGDGYTF; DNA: TGTGCCAGCAGCCCCCCCGGGACAGGGGGCGATGGCTACACCTTC
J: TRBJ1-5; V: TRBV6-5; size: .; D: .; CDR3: CASSYSRRPGIPQHF; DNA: TGTGCCAGCAGTTACTCGAGACGGCCGGGAATCCCCCAGCATTTT
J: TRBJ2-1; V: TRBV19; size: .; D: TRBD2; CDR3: CASSVSGRVGEQFF; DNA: TGTGCCAGTAGTGTTAGCGGGAGGGTCGGTGAGCAGTTCTTC
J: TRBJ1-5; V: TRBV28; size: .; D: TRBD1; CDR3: CASSTHRPGGGNQPQHF; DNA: TGTGCCAGCAGCACTCACCGCCCAGGGGGTGGCAATCAGCCCCAGCATTTT
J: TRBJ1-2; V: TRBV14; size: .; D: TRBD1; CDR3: CASSQGTGPYGYTF; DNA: TGTGCCAGCAGCCAAGGGACAGGGCCCTATGGCTACACCTTC
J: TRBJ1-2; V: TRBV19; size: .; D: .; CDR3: CASSTLYGYTF; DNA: TGTGCCAGTAGTACCTTATATGGCTACACCTTC
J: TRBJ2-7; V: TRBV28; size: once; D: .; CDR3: CASGSSGLTYEQYF; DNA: TGTGCCAGCGGGTCGAGCGGGCTCACCTACGAGCAGTACTTC
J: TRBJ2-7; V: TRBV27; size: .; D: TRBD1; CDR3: CASSLSYRGTYEQYF; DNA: TGTGCCAGCAGTTTATCGTACAGGGGAACGTACGAGCAGTACTTC
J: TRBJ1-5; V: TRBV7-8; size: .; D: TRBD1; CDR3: CASSWRTGASQPQHF; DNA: TGTGCCAGCAGCTGGAGGACAGGGGCATCTCAGCCCCAGCATTTT
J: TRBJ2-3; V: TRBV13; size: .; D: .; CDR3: CASSFSSTDTQYF; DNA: TGTGCCAGCAGCTTTTCTAGCACAGATACGCAGTATTTT
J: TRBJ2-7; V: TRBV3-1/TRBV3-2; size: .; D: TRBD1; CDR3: CASSPGQGARPGYEQYF; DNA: TGTGCCAGCAGCCCGGGACAGGGGGCAAGACCTGGGTACGAGCAGTACTTC
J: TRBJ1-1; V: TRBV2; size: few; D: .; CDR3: CASSVGIPAFF; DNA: TGTGCCAGCAGTGTGGGCATTCCAGCTTTCTTT
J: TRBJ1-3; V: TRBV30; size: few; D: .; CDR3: CAWSVGGSGNTIYF; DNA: TGTGCCTGGAGTGTAGGGGGCTCTGGAAACACCATATATTTT
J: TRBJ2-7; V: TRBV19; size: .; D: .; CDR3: CASSITGAHEQYF; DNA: TGTGCCAGTAGTATAACGGGAGCCCACGAGCAGTACTTC
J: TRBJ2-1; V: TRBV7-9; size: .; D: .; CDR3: CASSLSLYNEQFF; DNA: TGTGCCAGCAGCTTAAGCCTCTACAATGAGCAGTTCTTC
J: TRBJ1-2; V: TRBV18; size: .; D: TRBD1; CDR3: CASSPSRDRGRGSYGYTF; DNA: TGTGCCAGCTCACCCTCCCGGGACAGGGGGCGCGGGAGCTATGGCTACACCTTC
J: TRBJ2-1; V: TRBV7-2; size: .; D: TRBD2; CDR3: CASSLGVTSSEQFF; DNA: TGTGCCAGCAGCTTAGGAGTGACTAGCAGTGAGCAGTTCTTC
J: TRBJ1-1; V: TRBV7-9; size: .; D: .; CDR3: CASSSLRSNPEAFF; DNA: TGTGCCAGCAGCTCACTACGATCCAATCCTGAAGCTTTCTTT
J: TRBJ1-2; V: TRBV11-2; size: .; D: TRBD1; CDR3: CASSLGTAHGYTF; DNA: TGTGCCAGCAGCCTAGGGACAGCCCACGGCTACACCTTC
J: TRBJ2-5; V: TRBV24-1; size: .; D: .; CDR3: CATSDRRGAQETQYF; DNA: TGTGCCACCAGTGACAGGCGCGGGGCCCAAGAGACCCAGTACTTC
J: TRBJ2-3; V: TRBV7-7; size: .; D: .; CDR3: CASSLAETDTQYF; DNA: TGTGCCAGCAGCTTAGCGGAGACAGATACGCAGTATTTT
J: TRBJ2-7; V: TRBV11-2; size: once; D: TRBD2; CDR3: CASSFNAGGGYEQYF; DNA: TGTGCCAGCAGCTTCAACGCGGGAGGGGGTTACGAGCAGTACTTC
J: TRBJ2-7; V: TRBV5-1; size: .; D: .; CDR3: CASSLAPNYEQYF; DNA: TGCGCCAGCAGCTTGGCCCCAAACTACGAGCAGTACTTC
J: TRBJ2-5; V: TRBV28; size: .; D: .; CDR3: CASMNLVGSQYF; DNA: TGTGCCAGCATGAATCTCGTCGGGTCTCAGTACTTC
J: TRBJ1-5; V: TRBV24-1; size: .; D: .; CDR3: CATRASNQPQHF; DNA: TGTGCCACCAGGGCCAGCAATCAGCCCCAGCATTTT
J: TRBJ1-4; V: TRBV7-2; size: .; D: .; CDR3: CASSLTNTGFGNEKLFF; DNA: TGTGCCAGCAGCCTAACGAATACAGGGTTTGGGAATGAAAAACTGTTTTTT
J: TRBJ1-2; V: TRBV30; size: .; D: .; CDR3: CAWSVMGTNYGYTF; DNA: TGTGCCTGGAGTGTAATGGGCACCAACTATGGCTACACCTTC
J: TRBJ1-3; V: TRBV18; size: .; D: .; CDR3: CASSRSTSQFSGNTIYF; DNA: TGTGCCAGCTCACGATCAACATCGCAGTTCTCTGGAAACACCATATATTTT
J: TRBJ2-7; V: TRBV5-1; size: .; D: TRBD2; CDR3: CASSLGSVGGAYEQYF; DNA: TGCGCCAGCAGCTTGGGGTCGGTGGGAGGGGCCTACGAGCAGTACTTC
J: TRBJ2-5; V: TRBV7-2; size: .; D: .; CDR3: CASSSDGLIQETQYF; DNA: TGTGCCAGCAGCTCCGACGGACTAATCCAAGAGACCCAGTACTTC